This is a list of T cell receptor beta chains from one sample in a study of T-cell reconstitution after alpha-beta-depleted transplantation in children. Via MiXCR, TCRdb re-called the PCR reads, giving one row per CDR3 protein. This sample has about 76,000 distinct CDR3 sequences, with over 12% found just once. Source: PBMCs, mostly from graft donor cells, taken 180 days after TCRalphabeta/CD19-depleted stem cell transplant. These receptors came from a male patient aged 2 to 10 who had a stem cell transplant for acute lymphoblastic leukemia, so the T cells may come from the graft donor. Each CDR3 is given with its conserved first and last residue. D genes are given only for firm matches.

V	D	CDR3
TRBV27	-	CASRPVVDSYQETQYF
TRBV7-2	-	CASSLASRTDTQYF
TRBV11-2	-	CASSPIGTGELFF
TRBV7-2	TRBD2	CASSLVLAGKTQYF
TRBV5-6	-	CASSHGQNTEAFF
TRBV29-1	-	CSVEDWAGSSYNEQFF
TRBV5-1	-	CASSRREDTEAFF
TRBV5-1	-	CASSLAQKANTGELFF
TRBV5-1	-	CASSLLGGSYNEQFF
TRBV7-2	-	CASSLGFDGLSYEQYF
TRBV6-6	-	CASSYRVGEKLFF
TRBV27	-	CASSLSRVYSNQPQHF
TRBV27	-	CASSPLVTSNQPQHF
TRBV27	-	CASSFGTTFHEQYF
TRBV4-3	-	CASSRYISSYNEQFF
TRBV5-1	-	CASSLMVGVEQFF
TRBV7-6	-	CASSPAWNQPQHF
TRBV4-3	TRBD1	CASSQMGTGAYEQYF
TRBV20-1	TRBD1	CSAPGTGGWEQYF
TRBV5-1	-	CASSLVPYGGPGGELFF
TRBV5-1	TRBD1	CASSSTGRRTNEKLFF
TRBV12-3/TRBV12-4	-	CASSLIGGGTETQYF
TRBV7-2	-	CASSFLSNYGYTF
TRBV7-6	TRBD1	CASSLDPRGQNNSNQPQHF
TRBV5-1	-	CASSRGLAGFGYTF
TRBV30	-	CAWSPGGQPQHF
TRBV7-2	-	CASSPWPQGASGNTIYF
TRBV4-1	-	CASSQGAKNIQYF
TRBV19	TRBD1	CASSIRPGTGLMNTEAFF
TRBV5-6	-	CASSFRGDSYNSPLHF
TRBV5-6	-	CASSLGWPDTQYF
TRBV5-1	-	CASSLWSYGYTF
TRBV20-1	-	CSAPGGQIDTQYF
TRBV30	-	CAWQRVGETQYF
TRBV5-1	-	CASSLVGQDRDEQYF
TRBV9	-	CASSEYNQETQYF
TRBV7-3	-	CASSRLDGSSYNEQFF
TRBV6-5	-	CASSYSGGEATEAFF
TRBV20-1	-	CSANPTLFLGLHNEQFF
TRBV20-1	-	CSALEGSNTGELFF
TRBV7-8	-	CASSPRGRISGNTIYF
TRBV11-2	-	CASSFSGSPYEQYF
TRBV20-1	-	CSPAGGTYEQYF
TRBV29-1	TRBD2	CSVSGGKGDTQYF
TRBV5-6	TRBD2	CASSLVAGVVHEQYF
TRBV29-1	-	CSVPTRDTEAFF
TRBV7-9	-	CASSSRKANYGYTF
TRBV7-2	-	CASSRQVVNSPLHF
TRBV10-3	-	CAISESRVLFDSPLHF
TRBV12-3/TRBV12-4	-	CASTGSRNYGYTF
TRBV25-1	TRBD1	CASSAGQGPYEQYF
TRBV29-1	-	CSVGPFRASRNTGELFF
TRBV6-5	-	CASSYSFPLRDTQSYEQYF
TRBV6-1	-	CASSEAPDTEAFF
TRBV6-5	-	CASSYPGGDNSPLHF
TRBV4-3	-	CASSINSVAKNIQYF
TRBV27	-	CASSLKAPTYNEQFF